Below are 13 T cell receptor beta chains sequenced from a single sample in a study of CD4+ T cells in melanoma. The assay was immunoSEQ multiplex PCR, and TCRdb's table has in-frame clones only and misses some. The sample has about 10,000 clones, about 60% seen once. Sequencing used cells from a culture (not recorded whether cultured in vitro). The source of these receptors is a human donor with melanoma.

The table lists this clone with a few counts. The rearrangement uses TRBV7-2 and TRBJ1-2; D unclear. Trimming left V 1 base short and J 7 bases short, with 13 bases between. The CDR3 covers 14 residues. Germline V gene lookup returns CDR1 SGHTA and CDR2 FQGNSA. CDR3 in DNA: TGTGCCAGCAGCTTAGGGGGTTTCATCGTTGGCTACACCTTC. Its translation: CASSLGGFIVGYTF.

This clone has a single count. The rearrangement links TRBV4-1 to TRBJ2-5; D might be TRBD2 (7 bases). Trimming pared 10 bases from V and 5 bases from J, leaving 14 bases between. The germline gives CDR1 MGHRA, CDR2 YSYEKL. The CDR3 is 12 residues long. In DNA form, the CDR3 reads TGCGCCACACGGGGGGCGGGGGAGACCCAGTACTTC. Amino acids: CATRGAGETQYF.

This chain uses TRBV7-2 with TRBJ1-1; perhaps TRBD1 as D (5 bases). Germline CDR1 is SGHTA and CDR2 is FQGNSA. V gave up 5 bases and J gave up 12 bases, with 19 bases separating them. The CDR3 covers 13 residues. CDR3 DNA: TGTGCCAGCAGCCCTGGGGCAGCTCCTGGGACTTTCTTT. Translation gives CASSPGAAPGTFF. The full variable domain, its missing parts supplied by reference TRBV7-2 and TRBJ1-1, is GAGVSQSPSNKVTEKGKDVELRCDPISGHTALYWYRQSLGQGLEFLIYFQGNSAPDKSGLPSDRFSAERTGGSVSTLTIQRTQQEDSAVYLCASSPGAAPGTFFGQGTRLTVV.

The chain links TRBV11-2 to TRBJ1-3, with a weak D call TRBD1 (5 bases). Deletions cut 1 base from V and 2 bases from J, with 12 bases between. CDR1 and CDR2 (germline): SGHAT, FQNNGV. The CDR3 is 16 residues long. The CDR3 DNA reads TGTGCCAGCAGCTTAGTGCAGGGCTCGGCTGGAAACACCATATATTTT. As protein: CASSLVQGSAGNTIYF.

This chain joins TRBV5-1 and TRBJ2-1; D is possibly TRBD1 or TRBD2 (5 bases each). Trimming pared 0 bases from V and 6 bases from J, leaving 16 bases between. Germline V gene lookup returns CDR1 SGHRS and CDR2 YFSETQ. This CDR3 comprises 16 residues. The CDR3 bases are TGCGCCAGCAGCTTGGCCCCCTGGGGGACCGGCAATGAGCAGTTCTTC. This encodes CASSLAPWGTGNEQFF.

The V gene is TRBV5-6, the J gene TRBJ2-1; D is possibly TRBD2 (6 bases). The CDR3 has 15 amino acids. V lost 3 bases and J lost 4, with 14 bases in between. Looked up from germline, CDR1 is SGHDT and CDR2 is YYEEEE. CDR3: CASSSREIRYNEQFF. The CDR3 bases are TGTGCCAGCAGCTCCCGGGAGATACGTTACAATGAGCAGTTCTTC.

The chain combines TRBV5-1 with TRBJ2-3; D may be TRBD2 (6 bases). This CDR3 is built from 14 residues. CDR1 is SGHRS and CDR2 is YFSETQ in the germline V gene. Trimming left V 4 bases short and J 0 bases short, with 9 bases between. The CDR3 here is CASSPGTSTDTQYF. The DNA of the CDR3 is TGCGCCAGCAGCCCCGGGACTAGCACAGATACGCAGTATTTT.

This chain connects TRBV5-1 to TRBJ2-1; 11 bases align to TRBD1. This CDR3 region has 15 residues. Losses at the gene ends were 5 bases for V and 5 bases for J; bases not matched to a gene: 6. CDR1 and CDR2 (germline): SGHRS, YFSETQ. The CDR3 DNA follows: TGCGCCAGCAGGCCGGGACAGGGGGTCAACAATGAGCAGTTCTTC. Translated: CASRPGQGVNNEQFF. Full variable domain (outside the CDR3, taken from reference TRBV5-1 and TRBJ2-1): KAGVTQTPRYLIKTRGQQVTLSCSPISGHRSVSWYQQTPGQGLQFLFEYFSETQRNKGNFPGRFSGRQFSNSRSEMNVSTLELGDSALYLCASRPGQGVNNEQFFGPGTRLTVL.

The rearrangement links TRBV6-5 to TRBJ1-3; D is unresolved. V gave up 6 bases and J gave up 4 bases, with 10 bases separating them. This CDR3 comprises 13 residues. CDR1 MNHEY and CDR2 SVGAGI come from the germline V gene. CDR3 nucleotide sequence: TGTGCCAGCAGCCGATCCTCCGGAAACACCATATATTTT. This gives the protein CASSRSSGNTIYF.

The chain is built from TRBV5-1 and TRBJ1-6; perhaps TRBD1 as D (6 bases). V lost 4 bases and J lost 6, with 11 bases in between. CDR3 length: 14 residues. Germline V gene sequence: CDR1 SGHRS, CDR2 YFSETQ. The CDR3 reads CASSLQGLNSPLHF. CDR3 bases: TGCGCCAGCAGCCTACAGGGCCTTAATTCACCCCTCCACTTT. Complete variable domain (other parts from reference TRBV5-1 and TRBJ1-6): KAGVTQTPRYLIKTRGQQVTLSCSPISGHRSVSWYQQTPGQGLQFLFEYFSETQRNKGNFPGRFSGRQFSNSRSEMNVSTLELGDSALYLCASSLQGLNSPLHFGNGTRLTVT.

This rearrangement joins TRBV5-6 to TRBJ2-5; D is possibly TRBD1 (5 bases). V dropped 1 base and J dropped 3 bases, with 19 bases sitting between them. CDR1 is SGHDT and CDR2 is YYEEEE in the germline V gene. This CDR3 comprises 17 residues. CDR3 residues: CASSLKTATEKEETQYF. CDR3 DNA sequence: TGTGCCAGCAGCTTGAAGACAGCTACAGAAAAGGAAGAGACCCAGTACTTC.

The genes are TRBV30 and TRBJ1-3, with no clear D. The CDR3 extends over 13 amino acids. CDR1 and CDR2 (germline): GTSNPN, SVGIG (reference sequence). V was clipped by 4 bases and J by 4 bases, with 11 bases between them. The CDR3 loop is CAWKRVSGNTIYF. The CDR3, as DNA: TGTGCCTGGAAGAGGGTGTCCGGAAACACCATATATTTT.

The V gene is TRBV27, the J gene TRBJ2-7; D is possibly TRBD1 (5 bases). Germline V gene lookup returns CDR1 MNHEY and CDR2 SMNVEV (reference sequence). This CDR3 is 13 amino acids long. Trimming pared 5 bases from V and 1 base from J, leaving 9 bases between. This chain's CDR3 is CASSPRQSYEQYF. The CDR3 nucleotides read TGTGCCAGCAGTCCCCGACAGTCCTACGAGCAGTACTTC.